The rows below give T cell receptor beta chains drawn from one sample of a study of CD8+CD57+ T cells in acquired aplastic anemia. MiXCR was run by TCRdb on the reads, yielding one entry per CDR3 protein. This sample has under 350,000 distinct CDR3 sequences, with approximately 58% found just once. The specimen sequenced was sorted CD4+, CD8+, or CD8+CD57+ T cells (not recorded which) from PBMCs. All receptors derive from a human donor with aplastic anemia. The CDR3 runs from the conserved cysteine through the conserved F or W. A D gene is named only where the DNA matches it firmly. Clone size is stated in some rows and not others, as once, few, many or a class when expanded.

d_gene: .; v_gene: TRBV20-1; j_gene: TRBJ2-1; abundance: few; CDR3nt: TGCAGTGCTAGAGATCTCGGTACCTACAATGAGCAGTTCTTC; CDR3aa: CSARDLGTYNEQFF
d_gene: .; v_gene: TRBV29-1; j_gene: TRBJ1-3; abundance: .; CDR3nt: TGCAGCGTTGAAGGGCCGGGGAGAAACACCATATATTTT; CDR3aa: CSVEGPGRNTIYF
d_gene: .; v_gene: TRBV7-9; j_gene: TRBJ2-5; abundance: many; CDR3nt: TGTGCCAGCAGCTTAGTTGGGGAGACCCAGTACTTC; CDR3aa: CASSLVGETQYF
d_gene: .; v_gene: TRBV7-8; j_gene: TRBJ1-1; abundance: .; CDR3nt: TGTGCCAGCAGCGCGGGAGTTAGGAACACTGAAGCTTTCTTT; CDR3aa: CASSAGVRNTEAFF
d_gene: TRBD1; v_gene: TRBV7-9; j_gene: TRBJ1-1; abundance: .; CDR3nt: TGTGCCAGCAGCGAGCCGGGACAGGGGGCTTTCTTT; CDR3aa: CASSEPGQGAFF
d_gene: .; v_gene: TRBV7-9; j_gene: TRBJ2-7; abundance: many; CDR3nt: TGTGCCAGCAGCCCGCGCGAGTACGAGCAGTACTTC; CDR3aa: CASSPREYEQYF
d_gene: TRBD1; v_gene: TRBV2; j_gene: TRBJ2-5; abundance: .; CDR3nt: TGTGCCAGCAGTTACTCATCCCGGGACAGGGTGGACCAAGAGTACTTC; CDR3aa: CASSYSSRDRVDQEYF
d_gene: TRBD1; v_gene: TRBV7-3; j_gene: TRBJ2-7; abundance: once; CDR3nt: TGTGCCAGCAGGCCAGGGGGCGGGGTCGGGGAGCAGTACTTC; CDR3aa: CASRPGGGVGEQYF
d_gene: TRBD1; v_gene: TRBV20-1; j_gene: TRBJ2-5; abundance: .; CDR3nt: TGCAGTGCCCGGGACAGGGCGCGCGGGGAGACCCAGTACTTC; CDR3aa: CSARDRARGETQYF
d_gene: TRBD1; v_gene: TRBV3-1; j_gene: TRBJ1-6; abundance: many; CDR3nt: TGTGCCAGCAGCCAAATACAGGGGAATTCACCCCTCCACTTT; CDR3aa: CASSQIQGNSPLHF
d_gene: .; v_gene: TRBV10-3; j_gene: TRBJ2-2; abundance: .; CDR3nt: TGTGCCATCAGTCCTCAGTTAGGCACCGGGGAGCTGTTTTTT; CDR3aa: CAISPQLGTGELFF
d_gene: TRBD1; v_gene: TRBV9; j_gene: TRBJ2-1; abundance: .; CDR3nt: TGTGCCAGCAGCCCCCGGTCGGGGACAGGGTCGGTCAATGAGCAGTTCTTC; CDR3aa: CASSPRSGTGSVNEQFF
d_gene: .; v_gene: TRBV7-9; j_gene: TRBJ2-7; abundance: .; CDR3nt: TGTGCCAGCAGCTTTGTCAGGGGGGCTGTCGACGAGCAGTACTTC; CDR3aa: CASSFVRGAVDEQYF
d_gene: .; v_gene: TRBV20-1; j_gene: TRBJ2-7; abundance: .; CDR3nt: TGCAGTGCTAGAGATTACGGTACCTACGAGCAGTACTTC; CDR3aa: CSARDYGTYEQYF
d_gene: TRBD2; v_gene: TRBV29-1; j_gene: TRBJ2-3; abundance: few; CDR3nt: TGCAGCGTTGATCTAGGGCTAGCGGGGGGGCTCACAGATACGCAGTATTTT; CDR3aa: CSVDLGLAGGLTDTQYF
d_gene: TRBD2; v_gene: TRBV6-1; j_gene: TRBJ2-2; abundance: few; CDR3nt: TGTGCCAGCAGTGAAGGACTAGCGGGTTCCACCGGGGAGCTGTTTTTT; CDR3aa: CASSEGLAGSTGELFF
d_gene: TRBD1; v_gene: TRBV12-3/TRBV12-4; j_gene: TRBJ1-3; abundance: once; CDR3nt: TGTGCCAGCAGTTTATGGCTAGCGGGACAGGGTATGGGCACCATATATTTT; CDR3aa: CASSLWLAGQGMGTIYF
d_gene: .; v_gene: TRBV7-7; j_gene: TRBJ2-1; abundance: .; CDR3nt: TGTGCTAGCAGCCGGAGGAGAAACAATGAGCAGTTCTTC; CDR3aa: CASSRRRNNEQFF
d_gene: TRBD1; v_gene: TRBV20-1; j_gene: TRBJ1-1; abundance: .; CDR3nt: TGCAGTGCTAGAGATTCCAGCGGGAAAGGGGGCGACACTGAAGCTTTCTTT; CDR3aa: CSARDSSGKGGDTEAFF
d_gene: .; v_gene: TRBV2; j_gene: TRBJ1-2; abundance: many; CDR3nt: TGTGCCAGCAGCGGGACCGCGGGGGACTATGGCTACACCTTC; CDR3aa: CASSGTAGDYGYTF
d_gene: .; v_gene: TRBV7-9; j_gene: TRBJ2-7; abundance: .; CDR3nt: TGTGCCAGCAGCCCTGTTTTGGGGAAAGGTTACGAGCAGTACTTC; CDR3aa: CASSPVLGKGYEQYF
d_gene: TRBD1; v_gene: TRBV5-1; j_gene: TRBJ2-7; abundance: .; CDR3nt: TGTGCCAGCAGCACCGTTGAAACCGGGACAGGAGATTTCTACGAGCAGTACTTC; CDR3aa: CASSTVETGTGDFYEQYF
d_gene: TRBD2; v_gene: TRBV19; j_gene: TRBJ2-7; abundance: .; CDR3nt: TGTGCCAGTAGACGCGGGAGCTCCTACGAGCAGTACTTC; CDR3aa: CASRRGSSYEQYF
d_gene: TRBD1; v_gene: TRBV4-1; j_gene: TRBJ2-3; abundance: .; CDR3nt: TGCGCCAGCAACAAAGGGACAGTCCCGGATACGCAGTATTTT; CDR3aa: CASNKGTVPDTQYF
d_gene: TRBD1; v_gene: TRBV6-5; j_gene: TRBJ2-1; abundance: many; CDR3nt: TGTGCCAGCAGTAACGGGCCGGGACAGACCAATGAGCAGTTCTTC; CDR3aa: CASSNGPGQTNEQFF
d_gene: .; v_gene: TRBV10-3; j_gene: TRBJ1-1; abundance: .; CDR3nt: TGTGCCATCGGTTCAACAACGCAGGGTGGCACTGAAGCTTTCTTT; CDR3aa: CAIGSTTQGGTEAFF
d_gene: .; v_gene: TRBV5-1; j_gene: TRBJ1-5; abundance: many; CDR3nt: TGCGCCAGCAGCTTGGGGACCGGGACACACAATCAGCCCCAGCATTTT; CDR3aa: CASSLGTGTHNQPQHF
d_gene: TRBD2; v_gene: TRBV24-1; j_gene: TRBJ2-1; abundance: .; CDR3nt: TGTGCCACCAGTGAAGGACTAGCGGGAGAGAGTGAGCAGTTCTTC; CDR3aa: CATSEGLAGESEQFF
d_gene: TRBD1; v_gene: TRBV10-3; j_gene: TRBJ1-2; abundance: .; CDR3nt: TGTGCCATCCATACCGGGACAGAAAACTATGGCTACACCTTC; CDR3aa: CAIHTGTENYGYTF
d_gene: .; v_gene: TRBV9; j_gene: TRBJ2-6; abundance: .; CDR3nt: TGTGCCAGCAGCGTAGACGACGCCTCTGGGGCCAACGTCCTGACTTTC; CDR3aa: CASSVDDASGANVLTF
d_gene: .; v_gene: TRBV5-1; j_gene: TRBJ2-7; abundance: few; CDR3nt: TGCGCCAGCAACTCGGTTCACTACGAGCAGTACTTC; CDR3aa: CASNSVHYEQYF
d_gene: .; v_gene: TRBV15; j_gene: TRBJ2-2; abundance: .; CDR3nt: TGTGCCACCAGCAGAGATCAGGGGAACACCGGGGAGCTGTTTTTT; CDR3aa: CATSRDQGNTGELFF
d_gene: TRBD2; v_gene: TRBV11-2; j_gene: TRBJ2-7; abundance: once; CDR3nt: TGTGCCAGCACGACTAGCGGGGGCCCCTACGAGCAGTACTTC; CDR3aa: CASTTSGGPYEQYF
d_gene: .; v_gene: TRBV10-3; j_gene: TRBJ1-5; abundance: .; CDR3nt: TGTGCCAGCAGGCCACCCGGGGGTGATCGTCAGCCCCAGCATTTT; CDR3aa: CASRPPGGDRQPQHF
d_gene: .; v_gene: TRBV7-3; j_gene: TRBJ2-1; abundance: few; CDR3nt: TGTGCCAGCAGCTTAGGGAGGACGATTTACAATGAGCAGTTCTTC; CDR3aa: CASSLGRTIYNEQFF
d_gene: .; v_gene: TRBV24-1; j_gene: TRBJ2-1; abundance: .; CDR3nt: TGTGCCACCAGTGTTTACAGGGTCGATGAGCAGTTCTTC; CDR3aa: CATSVYRVDEQFF
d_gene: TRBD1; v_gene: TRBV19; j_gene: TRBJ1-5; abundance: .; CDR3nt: TGTGCCACCCAACAGGGGGGGAATCAGCCCCAGCATTTT; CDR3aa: CATQQGGNQPQHF
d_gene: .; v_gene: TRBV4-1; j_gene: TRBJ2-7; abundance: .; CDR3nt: TGCGCCAGCAGCCACCTCGGGCGTCGTCCAGGGGAGCAGTACTTC; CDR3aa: CASSHLGRRPGEQYF
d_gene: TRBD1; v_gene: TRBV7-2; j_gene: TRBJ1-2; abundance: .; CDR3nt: TGTGCCAGCAGCGACGGACAGGGGGCCGGAATCTATGGCTACACCTTC; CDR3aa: CASSDGQGAGIYGYTF
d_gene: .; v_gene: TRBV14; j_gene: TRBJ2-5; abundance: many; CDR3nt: TGTGCCAGCAGCCAACTGGGGGGCCAAGAGACCCAGTACTTC; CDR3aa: CASSQLGGQETQYF
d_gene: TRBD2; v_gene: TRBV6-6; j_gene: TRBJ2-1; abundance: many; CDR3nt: TGTGCCAGCAGGCCGGGACTAGCGGGAGGGGATGAGCAGTTCTTC; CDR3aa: CASRPGLAGGDEQFF
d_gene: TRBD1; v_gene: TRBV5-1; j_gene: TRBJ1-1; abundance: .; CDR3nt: TGCGCCAGCAGCTTGCGGTCCGGGACAGCGAATGAAGCTTTCTTT; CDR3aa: CASSLRSGTANEAFF
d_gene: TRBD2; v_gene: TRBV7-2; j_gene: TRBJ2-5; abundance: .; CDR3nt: TGTGCCAGCAGCGGACCAACTAGCGGAGAGACCCAGTACTTC; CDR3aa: CASSGPTSGETQYF
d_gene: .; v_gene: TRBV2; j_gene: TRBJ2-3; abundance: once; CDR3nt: TGTGCCAGCATGGATCAGGGCACAGATACGCAGTATTTT; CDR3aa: CASMDQGTDTQYF
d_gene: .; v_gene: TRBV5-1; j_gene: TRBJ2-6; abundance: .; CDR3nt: TGCGCCAGCAGCTCTCTTTCGGGACCCAACGTCCTGACTTTC; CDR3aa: CASSSLSGPNVLTF
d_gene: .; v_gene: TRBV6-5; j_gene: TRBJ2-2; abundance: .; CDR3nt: TGTGCCAGCACCAACGTCAGGGTGTACACCGGGGAGCTGTTTTTT; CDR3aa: CASTNVRVYTGELFF
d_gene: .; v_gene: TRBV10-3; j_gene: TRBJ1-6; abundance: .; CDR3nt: TGTGCCATCAGTGCAGGGCAGTGTAATTCACCCCTCCACTTT; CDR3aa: CAISAGQCNSPLHF
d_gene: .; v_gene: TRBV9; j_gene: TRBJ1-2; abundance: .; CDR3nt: TGTGCCAGCAGCGTAGGCAGGGGAGGGGGCTACACCTTC; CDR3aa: CASSVGRGGGYTF
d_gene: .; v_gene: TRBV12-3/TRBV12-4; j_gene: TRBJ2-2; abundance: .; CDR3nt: TGTGCCAGCAGTCTCCACACCGGGGAGCTGTTTTTT; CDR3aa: CASSLHTGELFF
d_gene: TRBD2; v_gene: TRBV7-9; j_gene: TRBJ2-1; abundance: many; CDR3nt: TGTGCCAGCAGCTTCCAGACTAGCGGGCCGGAGCAGTTCTTC; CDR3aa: CASSFQTSGPEQFF
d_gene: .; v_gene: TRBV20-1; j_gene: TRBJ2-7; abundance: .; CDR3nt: TGCAGTGCGGGGGACGGCCGCTCCTACGAGCAGTACTTC; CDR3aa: CSAGDGRSYEQYF
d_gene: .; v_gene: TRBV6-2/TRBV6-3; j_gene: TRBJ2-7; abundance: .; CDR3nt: TGTGCCAGCAGAAACGCAGGGTTAAGCTCCTACGAGCAGTACTTC; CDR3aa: CASRNAGLSSYEQYF
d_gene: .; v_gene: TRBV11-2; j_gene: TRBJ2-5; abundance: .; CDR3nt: TGTGCCAGCAGCTCACTTCCAGGAGAGCAGTACTTC; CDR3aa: CASSSLPGEQYF
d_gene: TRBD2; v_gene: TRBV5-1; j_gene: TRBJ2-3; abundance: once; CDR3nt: TGCGCCAGCACCCTTGGGACTAGCGGGGCAGATACGCAGTATTTT; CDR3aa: CASTLGTSGADTQYF